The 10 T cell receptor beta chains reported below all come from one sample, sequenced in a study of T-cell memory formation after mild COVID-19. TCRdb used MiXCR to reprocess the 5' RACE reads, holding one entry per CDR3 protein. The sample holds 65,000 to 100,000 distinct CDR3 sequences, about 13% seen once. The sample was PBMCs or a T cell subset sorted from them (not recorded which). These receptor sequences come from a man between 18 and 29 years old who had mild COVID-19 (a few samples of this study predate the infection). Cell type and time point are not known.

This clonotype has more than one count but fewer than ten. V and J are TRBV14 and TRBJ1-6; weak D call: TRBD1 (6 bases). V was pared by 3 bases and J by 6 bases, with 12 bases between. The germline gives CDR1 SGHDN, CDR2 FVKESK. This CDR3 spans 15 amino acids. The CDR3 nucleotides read TGTGCCAGCAGCCAGGTTACAGGGACTAATTCACCCCTCCACTTT. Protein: CASSQVTGTNSPLHF.

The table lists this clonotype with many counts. CDR3 DNA sequence: TGTGCCAGCAGTGGGGACAGGGAGGTTGAAAAACTGTTTTTT. Its protein is CASSGDREVEKLFF. The chain has TRBV25-1 and TRBJ1-4; 9 nucleotides agree with TRBD1. Germline assignment: CDR1 MGHDK and CDR2 SYGVNS. The CDR3 is made up of 14 amino acids. V was clipped by 4 bases and J by 7 bases; unmatched bases: 4.

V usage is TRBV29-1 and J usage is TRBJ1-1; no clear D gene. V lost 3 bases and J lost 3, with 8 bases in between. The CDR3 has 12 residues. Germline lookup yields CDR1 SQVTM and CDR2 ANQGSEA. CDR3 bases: TGCAGCGTTGAGTTTCAGGACACTGAAGCTTTCTTT. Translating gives CSVEFQDTEAFF.

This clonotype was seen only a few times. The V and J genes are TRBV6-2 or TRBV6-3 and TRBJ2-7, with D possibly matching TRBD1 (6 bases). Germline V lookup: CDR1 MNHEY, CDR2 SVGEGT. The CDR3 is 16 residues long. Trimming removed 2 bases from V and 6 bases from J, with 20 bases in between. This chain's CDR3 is CASSYPTGSTGREQYV. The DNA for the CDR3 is TGTGCCAGCAGTTACCCCACAGGGTCTACGGGACGCGAGCAGTACGTC.

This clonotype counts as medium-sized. CDR3 loop: CASSHWDPTSGYTF. The CDR3 coding sequence is TGTGCCAGCAGCCATTGGGATCCTACTAGTGGCTACACCTTC. This chain links TRBV3-1 with TRBJ1-2; D is unresolved. From germline, CDR1 is LGHDT and CDR2 YNNKEL (reference sequence). The CDR3 totals 14 residues. Trimming stripped 3 bases from V and 7 bases from J, with 15 bases between.

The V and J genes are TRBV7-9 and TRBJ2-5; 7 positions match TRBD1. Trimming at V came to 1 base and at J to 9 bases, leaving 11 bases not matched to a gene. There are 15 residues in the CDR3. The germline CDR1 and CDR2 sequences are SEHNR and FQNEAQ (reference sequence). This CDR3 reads CASSLVARGQKAQYF. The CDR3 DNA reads TGTGCCAGCAGCTTAGTTGCAAGGGGACAGAAGGCCCAGTACTTC.

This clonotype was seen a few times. CDR3 region: CASSWGQALDTIYF. The CDR3 nucleotides read TGTGCCAGCAGCTGGGGACAGGCTTTAGACACCATATATTTT. The V call is TRBV5-6, the J call TRBJ1-3, with 8 bases that match TRBD1. Trimming removed 3 bases from V and 8 bases from J; junction bases left unmatched: 7. Germline V CDR1 and CDR2: SGHDT, YYEEEE. The CDR3 runs 14 residues.

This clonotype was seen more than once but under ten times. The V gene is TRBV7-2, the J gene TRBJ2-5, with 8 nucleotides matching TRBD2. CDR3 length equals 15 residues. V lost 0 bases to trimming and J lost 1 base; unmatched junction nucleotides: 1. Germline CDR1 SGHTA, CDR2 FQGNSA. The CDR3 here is CASSLAGGVQETQYF. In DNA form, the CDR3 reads TGTGCCAGCAGCTTAGCCGGGGGGGTCCAAGAGACCCAGTACTTC.

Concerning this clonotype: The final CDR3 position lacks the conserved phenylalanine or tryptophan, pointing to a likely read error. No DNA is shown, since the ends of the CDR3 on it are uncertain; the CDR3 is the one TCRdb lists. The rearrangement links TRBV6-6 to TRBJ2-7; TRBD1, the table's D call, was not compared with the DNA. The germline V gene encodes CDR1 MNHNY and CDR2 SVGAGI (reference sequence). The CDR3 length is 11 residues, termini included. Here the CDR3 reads CASMVFGTGRI.

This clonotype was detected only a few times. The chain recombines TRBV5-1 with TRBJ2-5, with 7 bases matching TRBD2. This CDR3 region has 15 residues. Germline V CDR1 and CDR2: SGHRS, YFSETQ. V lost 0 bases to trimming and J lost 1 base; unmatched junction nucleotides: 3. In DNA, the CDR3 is TGCGCCAGCAGCTTGGGGTCTAGCGGCCAAGAGACCCAGTACTTC. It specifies CASSLGSSGQETQYF.